The clone carrying this T cell receptor (beta chain) was detected only a few times. Trimming shortened V by 4 bases and J by 7 bases, and 11 bases separated the two germline ends. CDR1 and CDR2 from the germline V gene are MNHNS and SASEGT. The CDR3 extends over 13 amino acids. The assay was carried out at the deep level. TCRdb's table, derived via immunoSEQ multiplex PCR, lists solely in-frame clones and lacks some. Of some 2.4 million clones in the sample, 80% to 95% were seen once. This sample is part of a study of shared clonotypes between healthy human individuals. All participating donors were Caucasian adults from Nashville, Tennessee.

The chain uses TRBV6-1 and TRBJ1-5; D may be TRBD1 (5 bases). Input material: naive CD4+ T cells from PBMCs. Stated subset: CD45RA+ positively selected. This TCR derives from a man between 18 and 29 years old in good health. Some clones in this sample may be carry-over from other donors' samples. In DNA, the CDR3 is TGTGCCAGCAGTGCAGGGCAGGAGCAGCCCCAGCATTTT. Protein sequence: CASSAGQEQPQHF.